One sample yielded the 9 T cell receptor beta chains listed below, sequenced in a study of human T cells and chemical hapten exposure (dated by TCRdb to the early 2020s). The sample's time point, from its label and the paper: patch test 1, 2 weeks after DPC sensitization. Read against the paper, the sample's treatment or condition label means: therapeutic diphenylcyclopropenone sensitization with weekly scalp DPC. Libraries were constructed by RACE. Data came from a NextSeq 500. TCRdb's own reprocessing of the public reads used fastp at Q25 and MiXCR and kept productive beta chains. Each CDR3 protein gets just one entry, which takes the most common genes and DNA from the rows behind it. The sample data list 180,000 or so distinct CDR3 sequences, and around 24% of these were observed just once. The ten largest account for about 6.7% of the sample. Specimen: whole blood, collected in connection with sensitization to the hapten diphenylcyclopropenone (DPC). All receptors derive from a woman aged 45 to 65 with alopecia areata. Some clones in this sample may be carry-over from other donors' samples.

This rearrangement joins TRBV10-3 to TRBJ1-1, with 8 bases matching TRBD1. The germline V gene has CDR1 ENHRY and CDR2 SYGVKD. Trimming took 6 bases from V and 5 from J; bases not matched to a gene: 14. The CDR3 is made up of 16 amino acids. The CDR3 loop is CAISVLHGQGVTEAFF. CDR3 DNA: TGTGCCATCAGCGTTCTCCATGGACAGGGAGTTACTGAAGCTTTCTTT.

J is TRBJ2-5 and V is TRBV10-1; D is unresolved. Germline V lookup: CDR1 WNHNN, CDR2 SYGVQD (reference sequence). V was shortened by 0 bases and J by 1 base, with 12 bases between the two germline ends. CDR3 length: 16 residues. The CDR3 nucleotides read TGCGCCAGCAGTGAGTCCGCTCCGCAGGCCCAAGAGACCCAGTACTTC. It translates to CASSESAPQAQETQYF.

The chain carries TRBV6-2 or TRBV6-3 and TRBJ2-3; TRBD2 matches 13 bases. With V trimmed by 6 bases and J by 2 bases, 5 bases remained unmatched. The germline V gene encodes CDR1 MNHEY and CDR2 SVGEGT. The CDR3 is made up of 16 amino acids. The CDR3: CASRLGLAGTTDTQYF. The DNA of the CDR3 is TGTGCCAGCAGATTGGGACTAGCGGGAACCACAGATACGCAGTATTTT.

This clonotype has a handful of counts. The V and J genes are TRBV7-3 and TRBJ2-3; D is unclear. The V and J ends lost 2 bases and 5 bases respectively, with 8 bases between them. Germline V gives CDR1 SGHTA, CDR2 FQGTGA. The CDR3 totals 13 residues. In DNA, the CDR3 is TGTGCCAGCAGCTTACAAACGGGAGATACGCAGTATTTT. Translated, it gives CASSLQTGDTQYF.

This clonotype was counted a few times. CDR3 nucleotide sequence: TGTGCCAGCAGCAAGTTCGGGACAGGGGGCATGAGGGACTCCTACGAGCAGTACTTC. Its protein product is CASSKFGTGGMRDSYEQYF. The chain links TRBV21-1 to TRBJ2-7; TRBD1, the D gene given by the table, was not confirmed from the DNA. TRBV21-1 is given as a pseudogene. There are 19 residues in the CDR3.

In its sample, this clonotype was seen once. This rearrangement joins TRBV6-2 or TRBV6-3 to TRBJ2-1; a weak D match, TRBD2 (5 bases). The germline V and J ends were trimmed by 0 bases and 14 bases, with 14 bases remaining between them. Per germline, CDR1 MNHEY and CDR2 SVGEGT. This CDR3 is built from 13 residues. The CDR3 here is CASSYSRTGREFF. CDR3 nucleotides: TGTGCCAGCAGTTACTCGAGGACCGGGCGGGAGTTCTTC.

This clonotype showed up just a few times. The chain has TRBV20-1 and TRBJ2-7, with no clear D. The CDR3 runs 12 residues. Germline V lookup: CDR1 DFQATT, CDR2 SNEGSKA (reference sequence). Trimming stripped 2 bases from V and 1 base from J, with 6 bases between. This CDR3 is CSARRLSYEQYF. In nucleotides, the CDR3 is TGCAGTGCTAGAAGACTGTCCTACGAGCAGTACTTC.

V and J are TRBV7-2 and TRBJ2-3; 14 bases are a match to TRBD2. Losses at the gene ends were 3 bases for V and 1 base for J; bases not matched to a gene: 3. The CDR3 contains 17 residues. The V gene's germline CDR1 is SGHTA and CDR2 FQGNSA. Here the CDR3 reads CASSLTSGGGGTDTQYF. In nucleotides, the CDR3 is TGTGCCAGCAGCTTGACTAGCGGGGGGGGAGGCACAGATACGCAGTATTTT. Full variable domain (remainder filled in from reference TRBV7-2 and TRBJ2-3): GAGVSQSPSNKVTEKGKDVELRCDPISGHTALYWYRQSLGQGLEFLIYFQGNSAPDKSGLPSDRFSAERTGGSVSTLTIQRTQQEDSAVYLCASSLTSGGGGTDTQYFGPGTRLTVL.

The chain has TRBV12-3 or TRBV12-4 and TRBJ2-7; 7 bases match TRBD2. The CDR3 loop spans 13 amino acids. With V trimmed by 6 bases and J by 5 bases, 7 bases remained unmatched. The CDR3 DNA follows: TGTGCCAGCAGAGGGAGGGCTTGGGACGAGCAGTACTTC. This gives the protein CASRGRAWDEQYF.